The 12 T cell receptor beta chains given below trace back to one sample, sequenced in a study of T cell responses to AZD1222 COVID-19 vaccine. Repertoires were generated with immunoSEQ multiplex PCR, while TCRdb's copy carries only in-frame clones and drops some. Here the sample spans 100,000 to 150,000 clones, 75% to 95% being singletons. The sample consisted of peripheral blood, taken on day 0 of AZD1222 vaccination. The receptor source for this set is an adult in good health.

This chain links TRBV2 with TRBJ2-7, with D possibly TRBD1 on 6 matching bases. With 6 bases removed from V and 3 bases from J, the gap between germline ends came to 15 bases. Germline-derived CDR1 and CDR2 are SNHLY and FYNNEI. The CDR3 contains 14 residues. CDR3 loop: CASRDVRGVYEQYF. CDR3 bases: TGTGCCAGCAGAGACGTCAGGGGAGTCTACGAGCAGTACTTC.

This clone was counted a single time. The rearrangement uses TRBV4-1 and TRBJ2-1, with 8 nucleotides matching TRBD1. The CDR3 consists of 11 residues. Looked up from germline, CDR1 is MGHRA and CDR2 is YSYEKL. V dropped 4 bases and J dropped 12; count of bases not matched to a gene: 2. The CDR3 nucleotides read TGCGCCAGCAGCCTGGGGACAGGGCAGTTCTTC. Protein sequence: CASSLGTGQFF.

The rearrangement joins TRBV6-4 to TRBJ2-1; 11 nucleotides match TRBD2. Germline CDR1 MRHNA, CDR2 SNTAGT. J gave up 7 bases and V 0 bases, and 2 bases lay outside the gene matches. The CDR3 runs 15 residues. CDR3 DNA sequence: TGTGCCAGCAGTGACTCGGCTAGCGGGGGGAATGAGCAGTTCTTC. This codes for CASSDSASGGNEQFF.

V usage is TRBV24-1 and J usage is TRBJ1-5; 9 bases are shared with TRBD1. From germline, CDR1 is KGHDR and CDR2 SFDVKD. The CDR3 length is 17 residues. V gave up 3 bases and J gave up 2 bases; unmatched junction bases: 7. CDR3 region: CATSDSRDRVRNQPQHF. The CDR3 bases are TGTGCCACCAGTGATAGTAGGGACAGGGTCCGCAATCAGCCCCAGCATTTT.

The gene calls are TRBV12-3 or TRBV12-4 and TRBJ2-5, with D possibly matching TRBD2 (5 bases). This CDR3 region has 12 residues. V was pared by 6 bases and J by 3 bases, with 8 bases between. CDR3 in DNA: TGTGCCAGCAGGGAGGAGAAAGAGACCCAGTACTTC. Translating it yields CASREEKETQYF.

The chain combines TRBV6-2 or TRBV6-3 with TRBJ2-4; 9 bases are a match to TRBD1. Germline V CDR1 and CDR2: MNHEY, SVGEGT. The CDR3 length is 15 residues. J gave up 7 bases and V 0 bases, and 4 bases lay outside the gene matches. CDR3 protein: CASSYSVQGANIQYF. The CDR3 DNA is TGTGCCAGCAGTTACTCGGTACAGGGGGCTAACATTCAGTACTTC.

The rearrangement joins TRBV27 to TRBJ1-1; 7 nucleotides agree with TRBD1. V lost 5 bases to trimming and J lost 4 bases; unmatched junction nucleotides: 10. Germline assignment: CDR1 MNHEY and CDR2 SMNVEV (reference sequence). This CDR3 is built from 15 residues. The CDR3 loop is CASSPKQGRITEAFF. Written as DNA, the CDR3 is TGTGCCAGCAGTCCCAAACAGGGGAGGATCACTGAAGCTTTCTTT.

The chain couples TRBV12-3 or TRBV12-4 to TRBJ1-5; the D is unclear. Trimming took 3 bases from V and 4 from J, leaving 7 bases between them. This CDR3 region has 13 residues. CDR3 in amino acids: CASSFQRNQPQHF. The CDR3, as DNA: TGTGCCAGCAGTTTCCAGAGGAATCAGCCCCAGCATTTT.

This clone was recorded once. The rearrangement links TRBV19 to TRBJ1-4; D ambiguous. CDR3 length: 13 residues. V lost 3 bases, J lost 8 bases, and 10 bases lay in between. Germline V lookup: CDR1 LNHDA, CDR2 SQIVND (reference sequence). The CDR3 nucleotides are TGTGCCAGTAGTATCGACACTCGGGAAAAACTGTTTTTT. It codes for CASSIDTREKLFF.

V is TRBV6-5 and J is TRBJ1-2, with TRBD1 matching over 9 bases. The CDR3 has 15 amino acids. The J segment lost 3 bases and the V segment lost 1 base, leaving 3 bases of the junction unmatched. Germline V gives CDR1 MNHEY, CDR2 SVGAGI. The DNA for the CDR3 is TGTGCCAGCAGTTACTTTAGGACAGGGGACTATGGCTACACCTTC. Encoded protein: CASSYFRTGDYGYTF.

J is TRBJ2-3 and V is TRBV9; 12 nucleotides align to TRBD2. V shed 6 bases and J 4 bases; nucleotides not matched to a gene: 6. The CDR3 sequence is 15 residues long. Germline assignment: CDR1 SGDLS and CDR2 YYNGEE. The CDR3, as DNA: TGTGCCAGCACCCGAGGACTAGCGGGGTCAGATACGCAGTATTTT. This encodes CASTRGLAGSDTQYF.

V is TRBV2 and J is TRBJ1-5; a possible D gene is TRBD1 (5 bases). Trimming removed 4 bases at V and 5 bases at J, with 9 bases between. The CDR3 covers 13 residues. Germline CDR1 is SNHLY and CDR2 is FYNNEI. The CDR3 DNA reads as TGTGCCAGCAGTGGGGGGATTGATCAGCCCCAGCATTTT. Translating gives CASSGGIDQPQHF.